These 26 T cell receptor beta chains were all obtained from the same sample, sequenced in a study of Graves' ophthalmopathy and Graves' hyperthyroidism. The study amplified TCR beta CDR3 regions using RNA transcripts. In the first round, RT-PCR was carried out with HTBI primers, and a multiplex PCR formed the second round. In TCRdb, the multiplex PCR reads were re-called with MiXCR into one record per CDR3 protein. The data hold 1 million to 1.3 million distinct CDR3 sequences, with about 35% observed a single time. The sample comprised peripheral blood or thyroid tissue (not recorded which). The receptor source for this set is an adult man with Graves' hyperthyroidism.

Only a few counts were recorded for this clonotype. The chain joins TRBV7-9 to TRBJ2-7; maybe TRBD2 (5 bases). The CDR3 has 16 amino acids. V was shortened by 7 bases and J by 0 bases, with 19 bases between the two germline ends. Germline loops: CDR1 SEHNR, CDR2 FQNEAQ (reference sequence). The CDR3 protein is CASISSLGMSSYEQYF. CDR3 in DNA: TGTGCCAGCATCTCCTCACTAGGTATGAGCTCCTACGAGCAGTACTTC. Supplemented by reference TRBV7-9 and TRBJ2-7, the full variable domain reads DTGVSQNPRHKITKRGQNVTFRCDPISEHNRLYWYRQTLGQGPEFLTYFQNEAQLEKSRLLSDRFSAERPKGSFSTLEIQRTEQGDSAMYLCASISSLGMSSYEQYFGPGTRLTVT.

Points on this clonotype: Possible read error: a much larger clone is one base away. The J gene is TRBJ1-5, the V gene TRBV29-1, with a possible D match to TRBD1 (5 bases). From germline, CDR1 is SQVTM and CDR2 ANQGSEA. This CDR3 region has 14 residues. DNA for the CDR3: TGCAGCGTTCGGGACGGTAATAGCAGTCAGCCCCAGCATTTT. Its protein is CSVRDGNSSQPQHF.

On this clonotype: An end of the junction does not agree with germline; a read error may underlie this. The CDR3 region has the DNA TGTGCCAGCAGTTCGACTCGCGGGGGGGCATTAGAGACCCAGTACTTC. Residues: CASSSTRGGALETQYF. The chain employs TRBV10-3 and TRBJ2-5, with 9 positions matching TRBD2. Germline-derived CDR1 and CDR2 are ENHRY and SYGVKD. The CDR3 consists of 16 residues.

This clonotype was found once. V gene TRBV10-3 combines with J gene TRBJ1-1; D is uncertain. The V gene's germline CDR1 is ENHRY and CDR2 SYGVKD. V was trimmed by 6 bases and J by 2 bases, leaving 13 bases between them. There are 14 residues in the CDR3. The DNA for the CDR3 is TGTGCCATCAGACCGGGCGGCCTCAACACTGAAGCTTTCTTT. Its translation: CAIRPGGLNTEAFF.

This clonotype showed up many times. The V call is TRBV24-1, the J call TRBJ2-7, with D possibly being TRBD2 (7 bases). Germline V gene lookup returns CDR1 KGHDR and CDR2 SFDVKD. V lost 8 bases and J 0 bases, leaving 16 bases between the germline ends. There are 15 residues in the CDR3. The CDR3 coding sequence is TGTGCCACCAACAAGGGGGACTACAGCTCCTACGAGCAGTACTTC. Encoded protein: CATNKGDYSSYEQYF.

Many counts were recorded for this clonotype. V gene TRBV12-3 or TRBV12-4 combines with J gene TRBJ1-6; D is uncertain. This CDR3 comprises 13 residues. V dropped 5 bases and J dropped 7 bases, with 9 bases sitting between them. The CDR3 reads CASSLKGNSPLHF. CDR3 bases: TGTGCCAGCAGTCTCAAAGGAAATTCACCCCTCCACTTT.

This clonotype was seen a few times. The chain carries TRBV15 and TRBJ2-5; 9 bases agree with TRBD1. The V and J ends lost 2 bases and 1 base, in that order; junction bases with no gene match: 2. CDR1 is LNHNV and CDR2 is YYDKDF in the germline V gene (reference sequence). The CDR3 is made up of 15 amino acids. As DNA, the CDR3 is TGTGCCACCAGCAGATACAGGGGGCTCCAAGAGACCCAGTACTTC. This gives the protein CATSRYRGLQETQYF.

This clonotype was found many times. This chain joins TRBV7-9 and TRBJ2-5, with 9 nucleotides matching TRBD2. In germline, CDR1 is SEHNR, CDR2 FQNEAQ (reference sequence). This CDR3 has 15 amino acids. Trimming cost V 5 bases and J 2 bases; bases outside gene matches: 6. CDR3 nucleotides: TGTGCCAGCAGCGAAAGTAGCGGGGGACAAGAGACCCAGTACTTC. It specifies CASSESSGGQETQYF.

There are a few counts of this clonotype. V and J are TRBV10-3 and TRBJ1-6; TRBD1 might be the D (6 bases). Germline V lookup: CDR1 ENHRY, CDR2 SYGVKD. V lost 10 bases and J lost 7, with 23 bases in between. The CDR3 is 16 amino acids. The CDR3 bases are TGTGCCAGCTCTCTCGGGGGGGGCGGATCCAATTCACCCCTCCACTTT. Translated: CASSLGGGGSNSPLHF.

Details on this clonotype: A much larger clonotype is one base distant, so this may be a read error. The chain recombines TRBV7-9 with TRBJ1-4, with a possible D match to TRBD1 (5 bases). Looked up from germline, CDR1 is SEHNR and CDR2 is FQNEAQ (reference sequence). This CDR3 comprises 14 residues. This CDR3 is CACSSEGRREKLFF. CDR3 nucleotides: TGTGCCTGCAGCTCCGAGGGACGGAGGGAAAAACTGTTTTTT.

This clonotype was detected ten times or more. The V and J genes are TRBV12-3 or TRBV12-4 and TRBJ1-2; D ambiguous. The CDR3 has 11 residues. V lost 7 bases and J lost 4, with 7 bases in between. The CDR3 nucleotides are TGTGCCAGCAATGCAGGCTATGGCTACACCTTC. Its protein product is CASNAGYGYTF.

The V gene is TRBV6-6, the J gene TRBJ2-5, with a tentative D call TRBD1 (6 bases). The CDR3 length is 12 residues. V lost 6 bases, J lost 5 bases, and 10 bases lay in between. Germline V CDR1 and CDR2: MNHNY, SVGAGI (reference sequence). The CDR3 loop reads CASRRTVETQYF. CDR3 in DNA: TGTGCCAGCAGACGGACAGTTGAGACCCAGTACTTC.

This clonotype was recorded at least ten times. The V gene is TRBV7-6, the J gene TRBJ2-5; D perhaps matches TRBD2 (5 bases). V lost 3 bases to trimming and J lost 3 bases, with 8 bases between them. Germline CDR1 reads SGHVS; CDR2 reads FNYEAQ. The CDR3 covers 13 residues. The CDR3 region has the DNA TGTGCCAGCAGCTTTGGACTGAAAGAGACCCAGTACTTC. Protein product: CASSFGLKETQYF.

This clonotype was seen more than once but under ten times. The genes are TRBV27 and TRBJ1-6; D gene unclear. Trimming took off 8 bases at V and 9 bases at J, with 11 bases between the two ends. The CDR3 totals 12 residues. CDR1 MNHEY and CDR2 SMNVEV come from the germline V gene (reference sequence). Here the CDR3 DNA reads TGTGCCAGCCGACGTTTAGGTTCACCCCTCCACTTT. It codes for CASRRLGSPLHF.

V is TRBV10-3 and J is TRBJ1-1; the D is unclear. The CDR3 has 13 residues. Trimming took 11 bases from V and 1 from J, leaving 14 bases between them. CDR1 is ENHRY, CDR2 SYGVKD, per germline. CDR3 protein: CASRLWENTEAFF. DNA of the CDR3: TGTGCCTCCCGCCTATGGGAGAACACTGAAGCTTTCTTT.

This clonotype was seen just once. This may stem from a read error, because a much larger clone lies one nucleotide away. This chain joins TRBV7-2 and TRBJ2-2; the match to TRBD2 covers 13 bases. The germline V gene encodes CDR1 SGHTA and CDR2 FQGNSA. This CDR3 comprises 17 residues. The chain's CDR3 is CASGLPGLAGDVGELFF. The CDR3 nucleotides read TGTGCCAGCGGCTTACCTGGACTAGCGGGAGATGTCGGGGAGCTGTTTTTT.

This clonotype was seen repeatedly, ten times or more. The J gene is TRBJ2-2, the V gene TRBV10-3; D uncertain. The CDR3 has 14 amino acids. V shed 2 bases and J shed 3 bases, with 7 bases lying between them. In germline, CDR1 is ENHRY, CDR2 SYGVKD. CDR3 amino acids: CAISETAYTGELFF. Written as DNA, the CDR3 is TGTGCCATCAGTGAGACCGCCTACACCGGGGAGCTGTTTTTT.

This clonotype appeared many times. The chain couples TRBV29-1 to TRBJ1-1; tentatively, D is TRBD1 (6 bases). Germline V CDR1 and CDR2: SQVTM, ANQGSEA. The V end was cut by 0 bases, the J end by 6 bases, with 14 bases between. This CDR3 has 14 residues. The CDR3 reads CSVEDLQGRAEAFF. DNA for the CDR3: TGCAGCGTTGAAGATCTTCAGGGGAGGGCTGAAGCTTTCTTT.

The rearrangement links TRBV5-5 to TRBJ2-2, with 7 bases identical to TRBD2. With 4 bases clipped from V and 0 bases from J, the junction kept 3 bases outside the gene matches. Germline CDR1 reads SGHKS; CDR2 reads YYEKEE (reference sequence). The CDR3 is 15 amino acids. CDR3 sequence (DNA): TGTGCCAGCAGCCAAGCGGGGACGAACACCGGGGAGCTGTTTTTT. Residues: CASSQAGTNTGELFF.

Here the CDR3 reads CASSLLGQGEQYF. CDR3 nucleotide sequence: TGTGCCAGCAGTTTACTGGGGCAGGGGGAGCAGTACTTC. The genes are TRBV28 and TRBJ2-7; D might be TRBD1 (6 bases). V was clipped by 2 bases and J by 7 bases, with 12 bases between them. CDR1 is MDHEN and CDR2 is SYDVKM in the germline V gene. This CDR3 spans 13 amino acids.

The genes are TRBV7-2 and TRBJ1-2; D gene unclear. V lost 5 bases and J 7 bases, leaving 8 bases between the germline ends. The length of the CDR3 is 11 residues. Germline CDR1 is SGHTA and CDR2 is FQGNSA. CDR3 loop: CASSPRRGYTF. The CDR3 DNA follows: TGTGCCAGCAGCCCGCGACGTGGCTACACCTTC.

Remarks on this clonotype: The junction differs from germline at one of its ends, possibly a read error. In DNA form, the CDR3 reads TGTGCCAATAGTATATCTAGCGGCTCCTACGAGCAGTACTTC. It translates to CANSISSGSYEQYF. The chain links TRBV19 to TRBJ2-7, with TRBD2 matching 7 bases. The CDR3 spans 14 residues. Per germline, CDR1 LNHDA and CDR2 SQIVND (reference sequence).

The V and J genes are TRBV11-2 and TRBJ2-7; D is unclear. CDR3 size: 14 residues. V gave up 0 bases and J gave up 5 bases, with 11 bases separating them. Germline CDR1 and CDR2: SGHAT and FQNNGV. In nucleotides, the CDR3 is TGTGCCAGCAGCTTAGATCCCCAACTGGACGAGCAGTACTTC. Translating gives CASSLDPQLDEQYF.

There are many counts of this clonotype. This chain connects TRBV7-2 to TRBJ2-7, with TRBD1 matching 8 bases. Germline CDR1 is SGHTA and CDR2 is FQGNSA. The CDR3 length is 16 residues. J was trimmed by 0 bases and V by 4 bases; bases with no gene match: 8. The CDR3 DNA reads TGTGCCAGCAGCTCCCGACAGGGGCTAAACTCCTACGAGCAGTACTTC. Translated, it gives CASSSRQGLNSYEQYF. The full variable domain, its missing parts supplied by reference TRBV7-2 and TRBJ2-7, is GAGVSQSPSNKVTEKGKDVELRCDPISGHTALYWYRQSLGQGLEFLIYFQGNSAPDKSGLPSDRFSAERTGGSVSTLTIQRTQQEDSAVYLCASSSRQGLNSYEQYFGPGTRLTVT.

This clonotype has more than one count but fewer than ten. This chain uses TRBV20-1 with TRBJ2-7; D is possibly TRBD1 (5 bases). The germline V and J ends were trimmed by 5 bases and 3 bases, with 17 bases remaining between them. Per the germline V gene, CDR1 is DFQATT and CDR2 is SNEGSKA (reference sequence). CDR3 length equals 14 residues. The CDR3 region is CSAPRVKGLYEQYF. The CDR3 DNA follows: TGCAGTGCTCCCCGGGTGAAGGGGCTCTACGAGCAGTACTTC.

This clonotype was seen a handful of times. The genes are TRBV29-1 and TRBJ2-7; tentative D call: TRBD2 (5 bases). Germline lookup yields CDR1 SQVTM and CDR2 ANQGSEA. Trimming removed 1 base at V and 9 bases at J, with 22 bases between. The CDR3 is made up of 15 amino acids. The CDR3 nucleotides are TGCAGCGTTGAAGGGCGTGGAGGCACTTACGACGGGCAGTACTTC. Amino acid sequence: CSVEGRGGTYDGQYF.